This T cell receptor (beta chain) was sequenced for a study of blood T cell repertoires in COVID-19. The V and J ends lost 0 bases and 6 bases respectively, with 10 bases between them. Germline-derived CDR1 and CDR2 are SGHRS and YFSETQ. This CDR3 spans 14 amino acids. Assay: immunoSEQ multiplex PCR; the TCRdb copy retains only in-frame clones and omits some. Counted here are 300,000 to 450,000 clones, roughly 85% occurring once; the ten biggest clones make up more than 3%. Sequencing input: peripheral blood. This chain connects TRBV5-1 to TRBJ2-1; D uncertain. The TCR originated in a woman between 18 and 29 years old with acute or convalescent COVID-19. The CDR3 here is CASSLDGPLNEQFF. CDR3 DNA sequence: TGCGCCAGCAGCTTGGATGGCCCCCTCAATGAGCAGTTCTTC.